This entry is about one TCR beta chain. The sample originates from a study of cytomegalovirus exposure and HLA in healthy donors. Study background: A prior study identified 117 million unique TCR beta sequences from about 179 million T cells.

V lost 2 bases and J lost 5; bases outside the gene matches: 13. The CDR3 spans 20 residues. Germline CDR1 is KGHSH and CDR2 is LQKENI. Primers for the PCR totalled 60 Vbeta and 13 Jbeta. Clones were read by immunoSEQ multiplex PCR, and TCRdb kept only the in-frame ones, dropping some. The table shows some 160,000 clones, with roughly 88% occurring only once. The chain joins TRBV18 to TRBJ2-4; 15 bases are shared with TRBD2. The TCR comes from a woman between 18 and 29 years old in good health and CMV-seronegative. What was sequenced was PBMCs. The CDR3 sequence: CASSPEWTSGGASFENIQYF. The CDR3 DNA reads TGTGCCAGCTCACCAGAGTGGACTAGCGGGGGGGCCTCGTTTGAAAACATTCAGTACTTC.